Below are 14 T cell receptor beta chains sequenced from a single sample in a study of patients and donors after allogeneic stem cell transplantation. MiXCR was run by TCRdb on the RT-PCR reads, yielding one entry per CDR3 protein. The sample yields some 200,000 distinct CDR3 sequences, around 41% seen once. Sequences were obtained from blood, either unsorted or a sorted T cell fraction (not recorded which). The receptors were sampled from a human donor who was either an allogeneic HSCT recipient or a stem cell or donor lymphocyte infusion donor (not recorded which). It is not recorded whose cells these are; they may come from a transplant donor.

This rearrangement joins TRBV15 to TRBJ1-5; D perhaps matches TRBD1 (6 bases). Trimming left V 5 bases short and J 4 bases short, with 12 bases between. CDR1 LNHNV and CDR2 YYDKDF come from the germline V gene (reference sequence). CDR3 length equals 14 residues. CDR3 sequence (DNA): TGTGCCACCAGCGGCGGGGGCAGTAATCAGCCCCAGCATTTT. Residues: CATSGGGSNQPQHF.

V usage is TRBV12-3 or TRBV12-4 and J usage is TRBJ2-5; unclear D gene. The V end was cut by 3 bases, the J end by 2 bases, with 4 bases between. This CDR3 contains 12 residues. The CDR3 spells CASSLKQETQYF. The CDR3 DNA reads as TGTGCCAGCAGTTTGAAACAAGAGACCCAGTACTTC.

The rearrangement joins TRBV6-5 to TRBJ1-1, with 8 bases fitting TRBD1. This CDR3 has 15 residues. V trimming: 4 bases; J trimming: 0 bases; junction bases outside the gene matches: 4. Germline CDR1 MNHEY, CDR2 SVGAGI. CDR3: CASSWDRTMNTEAFF. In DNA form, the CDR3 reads TGTGCCAGCAGTTGGGACAGGACCATGAACACTGAAGCTTTCTTT.

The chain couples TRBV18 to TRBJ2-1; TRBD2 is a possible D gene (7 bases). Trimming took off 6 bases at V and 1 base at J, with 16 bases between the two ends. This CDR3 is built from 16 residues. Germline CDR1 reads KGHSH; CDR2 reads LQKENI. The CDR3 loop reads CASSRGASVSYNEQFF. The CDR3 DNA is TGTGCCAGCTCCCGGGGGGCTTCGGTTTCCTACAATGAGCAGTTCTTC. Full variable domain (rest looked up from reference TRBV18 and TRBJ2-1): NAGVMQNPRHLVRRRGQEARLRCSPMKGHSHVYWYRQLPEEGLKFMVYLQKENIIDESGMPKERFSAEFPKEGPSILRIQQVVRGDSAAYFCASSRGASVSYNEQFFGPGTRLTVL.

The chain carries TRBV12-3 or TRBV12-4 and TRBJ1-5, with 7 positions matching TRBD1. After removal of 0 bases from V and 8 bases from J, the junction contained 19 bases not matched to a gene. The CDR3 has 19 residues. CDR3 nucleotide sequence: TGTGCCAGCAGTTTAGCACCCCGGGACAGCAAACAGAACCGTGAGCCCCAGCATTTT. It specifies CASSLAPRDSKQNREPQHF.

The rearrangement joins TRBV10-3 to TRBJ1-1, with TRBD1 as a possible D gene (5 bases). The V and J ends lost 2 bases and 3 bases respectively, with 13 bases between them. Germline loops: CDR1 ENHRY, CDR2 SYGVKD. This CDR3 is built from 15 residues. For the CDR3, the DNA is TGTGCCATCAGTGAGACCAGCATGGGGGACACTGAAGCTTTCTTT. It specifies CAISETSMGDTEAFF.

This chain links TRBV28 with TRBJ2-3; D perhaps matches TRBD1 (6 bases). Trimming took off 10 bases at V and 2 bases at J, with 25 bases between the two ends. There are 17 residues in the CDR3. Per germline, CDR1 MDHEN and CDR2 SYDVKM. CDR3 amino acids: CATLGQPGGTHTDTQYF. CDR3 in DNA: TGTGCCACCCTTGGACAGCCCGGAGGCACACACACAGATACGCAGTATTTT.

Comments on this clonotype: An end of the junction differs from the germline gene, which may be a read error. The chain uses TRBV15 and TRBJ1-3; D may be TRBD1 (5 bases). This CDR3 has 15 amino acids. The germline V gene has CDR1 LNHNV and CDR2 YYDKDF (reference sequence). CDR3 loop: CATSRDQGSGNTIYF. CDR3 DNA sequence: TGTGCCACCAGCAGAGATCAGGGCTCTGGAAACACCATATATTTC.

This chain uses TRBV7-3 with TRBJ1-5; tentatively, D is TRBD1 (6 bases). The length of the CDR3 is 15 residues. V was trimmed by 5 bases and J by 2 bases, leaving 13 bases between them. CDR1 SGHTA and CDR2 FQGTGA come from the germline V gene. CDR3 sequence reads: CASSTARGGNQPQHF. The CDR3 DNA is TGTGCCAGCAGCACCGCCAGGGGTGGCAATCAGCCCCAGCATTTT.

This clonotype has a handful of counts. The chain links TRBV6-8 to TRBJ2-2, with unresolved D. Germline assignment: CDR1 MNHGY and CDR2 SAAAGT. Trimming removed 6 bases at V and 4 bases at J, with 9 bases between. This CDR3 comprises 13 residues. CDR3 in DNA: TGTGCCAGCAGCCCCCTTGCCACCGGGGAGCTGTTTTTT. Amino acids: CASSPLATGELFF.

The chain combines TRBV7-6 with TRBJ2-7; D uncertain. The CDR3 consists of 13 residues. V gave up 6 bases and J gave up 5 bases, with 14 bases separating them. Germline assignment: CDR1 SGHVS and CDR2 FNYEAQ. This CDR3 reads CASSLGYTDEQYF. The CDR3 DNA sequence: TGTGCCAGCAGTTTGGGGTATACGGACGAGCAGTACTTC.

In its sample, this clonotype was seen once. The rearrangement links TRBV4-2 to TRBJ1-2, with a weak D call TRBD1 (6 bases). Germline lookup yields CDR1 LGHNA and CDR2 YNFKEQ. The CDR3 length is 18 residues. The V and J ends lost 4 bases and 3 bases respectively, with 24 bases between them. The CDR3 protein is CASSPSTLTTGFDYGYTF. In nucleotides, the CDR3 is TGTGCCAGCAGCCCTTCTACCTTGACTACAGGGTTCGACTATGGCTACACCTTC.

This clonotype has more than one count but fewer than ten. The CDR3 loop is CSVEDLHREVYGYTF. CDR3 nucleotides: TGCAGCGTTGAAGATCTTCATAGGGAGGTCTATGGCTACACCTTC. The V and J genes are TRBV29-1 and TRBJ1-2, with D hard to call. CDR1 and CDR2 (germline): SQVTM, ANQGSEA. V was clipped by 0 bases and J by 4 bases, with 15 bases between them. This CDR3 comprises 15 residues.

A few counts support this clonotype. This chain's CDR3 is CASSLGSGSTEAFF. CDR3 DNA: TGTGCCAGCAGCTTAGGGTCCGGGAGCACTGAAGCTTTCTTT. The chain couples TRBV7-9 to TRBJ1-1; D is undetermined. The V end lost 1 base, the J end lost 4 bases, and 10 bases lay between the germline ends. Germline V gene lookup returns CDR1 SEHNR and CDR2 FQNEAQ (reference sequence). The CDR3 contains 14 residues.